The T cell receptor beta chain under discussion was sequenced for a study of T cell repertoires in cytomegalovirus infection. On the study more broadly: Carrying CMV and the relevant HLA type showed in public TCR beta signatures. Notes on the study in general: Carriage of CMV together with the relevant HLA was identifiable through cumulative public TCR beta family frequency. The ex vivo response was dominated by HLA-C-restricted CMV-specific TCR beta clonotypes.

TCRdb redid the calling of the reads with MiXCR, one entry per CDR3 protein. The sample has 250,000 to 300,000 distinct CDR3 sequences, about a quarter seen once. Germline CDR1 SSHAT, CDR2 FNYEAQ (reference sequence). The CDR3 is 12 amino acids. V was shortened by 2 bases and J by 8 bases, with 6 bases between the two germline ends. In its sample, this clonotype was seen many times. What it binds is unknown. This chain joins TRBV7-7 and TRBJ2-2; D not certain. The sample taken for sequencing was PBMCs. The receptor was isolated from a human donor in good health (CMV status not recorded). Some clones in this sample may be carry-over from other donors' samples. CDR3 sequence: CASSLLGGELFF. CDR3 bases: TGTGCCAGCAGCTTACTGGGGGGGGAGCTGTTTTTT.